Listed here are 2 T cell receptor beta chains from one sample, sequenced in a study of cytomegalovirus exposure and HLA in healthy donors. The PCR was carried out with 60 Vbeta primers and 13 Jbeta primers. Method: immunoSEQ multiplex PCR; TCRdb's copy keeps in-frame clones and lacks some. Here the sample spans roughly 190,000 clones, 79% being singletons. The sequenced material came from PBMCs. These receptor sequences come from a woman aged 45-59 years in good health and CMV-seronegative.

J is TRBJ1-1 and V is TRBV19; D not certain. The V end was cut by 6 bases, the J end by 2 bases, with 16 bases between. The length of the CDR3 is 15 residues. The V gene's germline CDR1 is LNHDA and CDR2 SQIVND (reference sequence). CDR3 in DNA: TGTGCCAGTAGGGGCCTTAGACACAGCAACACTGAAGCTTTCTTT. Its translation is CASRGLRHSNTEAFF.

The chain carries TRBV29-1 and TRBJ1-2; the D gene is possibly TRBD1 (6 bases). V lost 1 base and J 5 bases, leaving 14 bases between the germline ends. The germline V gene has CDR1 SQVTM and CDR2 ANQGSEA. The CDR3 extends over 14 amino acids. The CDR3 loop reads CSVEGGGLSYGYTF. The DNA of the CDR3 is TGCAGCGTTGAAGGCGGGGGGCTCTCTTATGGCTACACCTTC. The full variable domain, its missing parts supplied by reference TRBV29-1 and TRBJ1-2, is SAVISQKPSRDICQRGTSLTIQCQVDSQVTMMFWYRQQPGQSLTLIATANQGSEATYESGFVIDKFPISRPNLTFSTLTVSNMSPEDSSIYLCSVEGGGLSYGYTFGSGTRLTVV.